Sequencing of this T cell receptor beta chain was carried out in a study of cytomegalovirus exposure and HLA in healthy donors. Study-level findings and limits: Cytomegalovirus-associated TCR beta chains were listed, numbering 164. A few of the chains that were CMV-associated were confirmed in vitro to be specific for CMV antigens.

Germline assignment: CDR1 DFQATT and CDR2 SNEGSKA (reference sequence). There are 10 residues in the CDR3. V shed 0 bases and J shed 6 bases, with 2 bases lying between them. The donors were in the approximately 120-subject validation cohort; that cohort was separate from the roughly 700-subject first cohort. For this clone: Antigen specificity is unknown.

Libraries were prepared by immunoSEQ multiplex PCR; TCRdb keeps only in-frame clonotypes and omits some of them. The sample comprises some 76,000 clones, roughly 94% of which are singletons, and more than 3% rests with the top ten. The V gene is TRBV20-1, the J gene TRBJ1-1; no clear D. The sample taken for sequencing was PBMCs. The sequence came from a woman aged 18-35 years in good health and CMV-seropositive. In nucleotides, the CDR3 is TGCAGTGCTAGAGACTCTGAAGCTTTCTTT. Translation gives CSARDSEAFF.